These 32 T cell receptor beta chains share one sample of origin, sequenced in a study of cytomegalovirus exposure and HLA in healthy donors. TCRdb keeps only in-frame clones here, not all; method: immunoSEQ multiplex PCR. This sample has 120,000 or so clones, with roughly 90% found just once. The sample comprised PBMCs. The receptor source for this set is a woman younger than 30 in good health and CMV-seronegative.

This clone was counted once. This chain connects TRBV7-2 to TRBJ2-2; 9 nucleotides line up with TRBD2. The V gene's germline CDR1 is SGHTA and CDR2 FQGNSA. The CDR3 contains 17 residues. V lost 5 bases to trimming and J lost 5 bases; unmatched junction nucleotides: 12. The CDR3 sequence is CASSPRPGLAGTGELFF. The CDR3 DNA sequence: TGTGCCAGCAGCCCGCGGCCCGGGCTAGCGGGAACCGGGGAGCTGTTTTTT.

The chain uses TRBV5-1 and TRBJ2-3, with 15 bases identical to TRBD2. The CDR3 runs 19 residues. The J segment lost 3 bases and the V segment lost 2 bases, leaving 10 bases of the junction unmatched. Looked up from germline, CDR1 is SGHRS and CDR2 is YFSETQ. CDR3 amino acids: CASSFLPGLAGGRTDTQYF. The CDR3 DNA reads TGCGCCAGCAGCTTTCTTCCGGGACTAGCGGGAGGTAGAACAGATACGCAGTATTTT. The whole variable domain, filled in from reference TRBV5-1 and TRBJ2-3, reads KAGVTQTPRYLIKTRGQQVTLSCSPISGHRSVSWYQQTPGQGLQFLFEYFSETQRNKGNFPGRFSGRQFSNSRSEMNVSTLELGDSALYLCASSFLPGLAGGRTDTQYFGPGTRLTVL.

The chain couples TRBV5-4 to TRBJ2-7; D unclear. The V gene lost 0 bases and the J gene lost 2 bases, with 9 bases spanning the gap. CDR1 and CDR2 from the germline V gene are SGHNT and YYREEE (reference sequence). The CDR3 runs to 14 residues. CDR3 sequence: CASSLAASTYEQYF. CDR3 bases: TGTGCCAGCAGCTTGGCTGCGTCAACCTACGAGCAGTACTTC.

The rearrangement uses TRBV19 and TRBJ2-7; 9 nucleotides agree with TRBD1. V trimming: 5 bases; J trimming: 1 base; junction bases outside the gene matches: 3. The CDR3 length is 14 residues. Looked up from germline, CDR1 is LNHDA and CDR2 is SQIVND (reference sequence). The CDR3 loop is CASSSDRGSYEQYF. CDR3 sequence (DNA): TGTGCCAGTAGTTCGGACAGGGGATCCTACGAGCAGTACTTC.

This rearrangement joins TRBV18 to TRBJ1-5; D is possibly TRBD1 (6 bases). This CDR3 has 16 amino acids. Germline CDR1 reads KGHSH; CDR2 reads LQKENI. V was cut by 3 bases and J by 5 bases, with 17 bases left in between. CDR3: CASSPGWRGRYQPQHF. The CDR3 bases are TGTGCCAGCTCACCTGGGTGGCGGGGGCGCTATCAGCCCCAGCATTTT.

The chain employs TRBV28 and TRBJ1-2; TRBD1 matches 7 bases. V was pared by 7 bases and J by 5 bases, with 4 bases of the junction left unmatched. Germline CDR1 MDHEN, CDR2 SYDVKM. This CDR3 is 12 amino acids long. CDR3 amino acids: CASKGGSYGYTF. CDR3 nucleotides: TGTGCCAGCAAAGGGGGCAGTTATGGCTACACCTTC.

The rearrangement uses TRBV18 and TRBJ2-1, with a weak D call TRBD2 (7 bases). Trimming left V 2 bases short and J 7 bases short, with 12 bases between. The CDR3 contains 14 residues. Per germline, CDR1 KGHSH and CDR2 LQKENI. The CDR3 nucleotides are TGTGCCAGCTCACCATTCGGGGGGCTTAATGAGCAGTTCTTC. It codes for CASSPFGGLNEQFF.

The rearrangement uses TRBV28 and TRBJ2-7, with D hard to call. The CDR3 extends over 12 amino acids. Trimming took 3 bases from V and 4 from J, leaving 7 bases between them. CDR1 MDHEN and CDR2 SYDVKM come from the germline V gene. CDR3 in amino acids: CASSLTRYEQYF. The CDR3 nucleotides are TGTGCCAGCAGTTTGACTCGTTACGAGCAGTACTTC.

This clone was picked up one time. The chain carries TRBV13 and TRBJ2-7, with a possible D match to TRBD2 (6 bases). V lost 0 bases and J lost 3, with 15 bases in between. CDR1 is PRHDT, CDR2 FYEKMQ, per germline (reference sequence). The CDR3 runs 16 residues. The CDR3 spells CASSLGRGSPNYEQYF. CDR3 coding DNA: TGTGCCAGCAGCTTAGGTCGGGGGTCCCCGAACTACGAGCAGTACTTC. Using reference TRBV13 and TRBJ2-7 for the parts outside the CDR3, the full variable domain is AAGVIQSPRHLIKEKRETATLKCYPIPRHDTVYWYQQGPGQDPQFLISFYEKMQSDKGSIPDRFSAQQFSDYHSELNMSSLELGDSALYFCASSLGRGSPNYEQYFGPGTRLTVT.

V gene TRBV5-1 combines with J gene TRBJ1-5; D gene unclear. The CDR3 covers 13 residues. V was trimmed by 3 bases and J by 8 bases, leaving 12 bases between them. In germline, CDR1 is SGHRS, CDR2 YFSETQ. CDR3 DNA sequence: TGCGCCAGCAGCTATGGACTACGGGAGCCCCAGCATTTT. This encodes CASSYGLREPQHF. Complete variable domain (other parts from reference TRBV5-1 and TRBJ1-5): KAGVTQTPRYLIKTRGQQVTLSCSPISGHRSVSWYQQTPGQGLQFLFEYFSETQRNKGNFPGRFSGRQFSNSRSEMNVSTLELGDSALYLCASSYGLREPQHFGDGTRLSIL.

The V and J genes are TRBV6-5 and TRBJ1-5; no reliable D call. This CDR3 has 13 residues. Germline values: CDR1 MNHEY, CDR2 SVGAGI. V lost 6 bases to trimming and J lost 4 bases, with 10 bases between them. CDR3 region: CASRLRENQPQHF. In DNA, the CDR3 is TGTGCCAGCAGGCTACGGGAGAATCAGCCCCAGCATTTT.

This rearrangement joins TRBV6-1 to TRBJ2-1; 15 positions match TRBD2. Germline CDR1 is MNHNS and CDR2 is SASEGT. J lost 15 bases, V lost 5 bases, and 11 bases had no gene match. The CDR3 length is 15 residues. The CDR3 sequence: CASSWGLAGGTTTFF. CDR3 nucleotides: TGTGCCAGCAGTTGGGGACTAGCGGGAGGCACCACTACGTTCTTC.

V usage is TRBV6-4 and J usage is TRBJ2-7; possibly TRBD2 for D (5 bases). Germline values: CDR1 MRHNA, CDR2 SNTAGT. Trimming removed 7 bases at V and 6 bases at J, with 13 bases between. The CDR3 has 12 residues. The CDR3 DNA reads TGTGCCAGCATTATTCGGGGTACCGAGCAGTACTTC. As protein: CASIIRGTEQYF.

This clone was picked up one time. The CDR3 DNA follows: TGTGCCAGCAGTCCCCAACTAGCGCAGAGTGACAATGAGCAGTTCTTC. Amino acid sequence: CASSPQLAQSDNEQFF. V is TRBV27 and J is TRBJ2-1, with 7 nucleotides matching TRBD2. This CDR3 spans 16 amino acids. Trimming at V came to 5 bases and at J to 5 bases, leaving 12 bases not matched to a gene. CDR1 is MNHEY, CDR2 SMNVEV, per germline (reference sequence).

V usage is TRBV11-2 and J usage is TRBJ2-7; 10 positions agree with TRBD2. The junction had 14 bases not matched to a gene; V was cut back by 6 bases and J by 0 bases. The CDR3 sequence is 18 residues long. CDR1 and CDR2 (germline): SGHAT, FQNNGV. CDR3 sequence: CASRGLGGTSGDSYEQYF. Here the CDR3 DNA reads TGTGCCAGCAGGGGCCTAGGGGGAACTAGCGGGGACTCCTACGAGCAGTACTTC.

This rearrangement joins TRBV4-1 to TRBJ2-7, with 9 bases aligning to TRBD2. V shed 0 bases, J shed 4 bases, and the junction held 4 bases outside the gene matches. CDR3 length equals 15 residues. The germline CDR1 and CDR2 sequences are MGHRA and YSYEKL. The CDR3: CASSQETSGFYEQYF. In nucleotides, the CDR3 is TGCGCCAGCAGCCAAGAAACTAGCGGGTTTTACGAGCAGTACTTC.

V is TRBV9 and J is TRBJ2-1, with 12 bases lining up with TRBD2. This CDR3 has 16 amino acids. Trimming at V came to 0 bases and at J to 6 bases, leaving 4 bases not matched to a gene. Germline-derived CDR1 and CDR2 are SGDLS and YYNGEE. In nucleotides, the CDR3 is TGTGCCAGCAGCGTAGTAGGGACTAGCGGGTCCAATGAGCAGTTCTTC. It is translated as CASSVVGTSGSNEQFF.

CDR3 DNA sequence: TGTGCCAGCAGCTCCCCGGGACAGGGGCAAGAGACCCAGTACTTC. It encodes CASSSPGQGQETQYF. The V and J genes are TRBV5-6 and TRBJ2-5; TRBD1 matches at 10 bases. Germline V lookup: CDR1 SGHDT, CDR2 YYEEEE. The CDR3 runs to 15 residues. Germline trimming cut 3 bases from V and 2 bases from J; bases unmatched to any gene: 4.

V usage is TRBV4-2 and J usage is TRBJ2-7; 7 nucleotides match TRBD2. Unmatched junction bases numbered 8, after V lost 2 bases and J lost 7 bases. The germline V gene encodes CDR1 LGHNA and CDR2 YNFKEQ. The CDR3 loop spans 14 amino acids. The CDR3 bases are TGTGCCAGCAGCCAACGAGCGGTGGGAGGGGAGCAGTACTTC. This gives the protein CASSQRAVGGEQYF.

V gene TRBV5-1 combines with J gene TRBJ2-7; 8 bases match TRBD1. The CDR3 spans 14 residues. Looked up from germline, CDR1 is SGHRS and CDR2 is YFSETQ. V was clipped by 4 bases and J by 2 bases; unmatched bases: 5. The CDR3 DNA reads TGCGCCAGCAGCCTACTGACAGGGGCCTACGAGCAGTACTTC. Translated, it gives CASSLLTGAYEQYF.

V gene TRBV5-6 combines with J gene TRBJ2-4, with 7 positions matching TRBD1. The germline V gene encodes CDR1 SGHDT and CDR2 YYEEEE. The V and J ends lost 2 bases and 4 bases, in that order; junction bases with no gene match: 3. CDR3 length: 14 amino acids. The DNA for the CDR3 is TGTGCCAGCAGCTTTATGACAGGGAAAAACATTCAGTACTTC. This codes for CASSFMTGKNIQYF.

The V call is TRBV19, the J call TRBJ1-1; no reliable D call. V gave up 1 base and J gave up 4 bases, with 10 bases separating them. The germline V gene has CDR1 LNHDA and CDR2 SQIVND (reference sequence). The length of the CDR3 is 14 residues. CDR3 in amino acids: CASSIVLSPTEAFF. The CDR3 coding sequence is TGTGCCAGTAGTATAGTTCTAAGTCCCACTGAAGCTTTCTTT.

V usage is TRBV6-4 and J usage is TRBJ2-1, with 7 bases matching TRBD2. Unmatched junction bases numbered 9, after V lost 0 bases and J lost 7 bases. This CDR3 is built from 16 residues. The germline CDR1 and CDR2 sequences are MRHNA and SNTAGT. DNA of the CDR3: TGTGCCAGCAGTGACTCGACGGCGGGAGCGGAAAATGAGCAGTTCTTC. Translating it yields CASSDSTAGAENEQFF.

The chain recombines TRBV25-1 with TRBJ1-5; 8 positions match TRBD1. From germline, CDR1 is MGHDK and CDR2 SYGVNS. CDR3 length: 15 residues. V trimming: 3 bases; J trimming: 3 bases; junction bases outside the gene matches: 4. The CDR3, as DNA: TGTGCCAGCAGTGAGGACAGGGAATTCAATCAGCCCCAGCATTTT. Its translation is CASSEDREFNQPQHF.

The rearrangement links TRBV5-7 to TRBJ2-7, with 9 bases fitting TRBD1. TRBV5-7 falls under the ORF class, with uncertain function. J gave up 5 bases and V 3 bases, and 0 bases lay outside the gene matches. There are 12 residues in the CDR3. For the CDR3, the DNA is TGTGCCAGCAGCTGGGACAGGGACGAGCAGTACTTC. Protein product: CASSWDRDEQYF.

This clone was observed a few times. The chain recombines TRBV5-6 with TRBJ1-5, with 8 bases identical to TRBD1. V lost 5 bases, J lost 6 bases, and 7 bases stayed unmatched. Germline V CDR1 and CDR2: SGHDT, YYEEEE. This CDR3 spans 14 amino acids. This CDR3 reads CASSRGQGTQPQHF. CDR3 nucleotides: TGTGCCAGCAGTCGTGGACAGGGAACTCAGCCCCAGCATTTT. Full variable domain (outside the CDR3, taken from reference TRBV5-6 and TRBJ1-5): DAGVTQSPTHLIKTRGQQVTLRCSPKSGHDTVSWYQQALGQGPQFIFQYYEEEERQRGNFPDRFSGHQFPNYSSELNVNALLLGDSALYLCASSRGQGTQPQHFGDGTRLSIL.

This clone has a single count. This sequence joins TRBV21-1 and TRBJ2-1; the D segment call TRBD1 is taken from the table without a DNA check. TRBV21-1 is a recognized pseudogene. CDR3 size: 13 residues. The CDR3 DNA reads TGTGCCAGCAGCAAATCCAGCTACAATGAGCAGTTCTTC. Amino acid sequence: CASSKSSYNEQFF.

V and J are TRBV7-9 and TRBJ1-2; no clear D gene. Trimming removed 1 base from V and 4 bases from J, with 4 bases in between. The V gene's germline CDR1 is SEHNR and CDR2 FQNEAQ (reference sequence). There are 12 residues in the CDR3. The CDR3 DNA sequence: TGTGCCAGCAGCTTAGTCAGCTATGGCTACACCTTC. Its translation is CASSLVSYGYTF.

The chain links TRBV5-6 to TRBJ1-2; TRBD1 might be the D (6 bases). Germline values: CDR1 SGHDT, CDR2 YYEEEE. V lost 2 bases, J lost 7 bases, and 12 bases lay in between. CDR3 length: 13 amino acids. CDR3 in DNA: TGTGCCAGCAGCTTAACAGGGAGACGTGGCTACACCTTC. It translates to CASSLTGRRGYTF.

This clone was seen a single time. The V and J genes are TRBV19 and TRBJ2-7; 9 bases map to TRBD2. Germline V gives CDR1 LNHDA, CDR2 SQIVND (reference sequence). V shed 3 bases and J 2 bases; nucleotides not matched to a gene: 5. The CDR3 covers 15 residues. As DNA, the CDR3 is TGTGCCAGTAGTATCCGCGGGAGGGCTCCCTACGAGCAGTACTTC. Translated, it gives CASSIRGRAPYEQYF.

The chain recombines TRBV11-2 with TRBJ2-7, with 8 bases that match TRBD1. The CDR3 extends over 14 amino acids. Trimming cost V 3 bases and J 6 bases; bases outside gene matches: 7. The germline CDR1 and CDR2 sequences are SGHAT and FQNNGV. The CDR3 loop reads CASSFGQGTGEQYF. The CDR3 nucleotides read TGTGCCAGCAGCTTTGGACAGGGTACGGGCGAGCAGTACTTC.

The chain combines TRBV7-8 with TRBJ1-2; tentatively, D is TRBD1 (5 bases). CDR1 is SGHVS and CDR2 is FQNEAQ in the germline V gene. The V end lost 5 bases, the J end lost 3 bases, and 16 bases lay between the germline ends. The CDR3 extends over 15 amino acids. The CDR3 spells CASSGGKAWDYGYTF. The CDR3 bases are TGTGCCAGCAGCGGGGGGAAGGCTTGGGACTATGGCTACACCTTC.